Below are 24 T cell receptor beta chains sequenced from a single sample in a study of cytomegalovirus exposure and HLA in healthy donors. A multiplex PCR was run with 60 Vbeta primers and 13 Jbeta primers. The data were produced by immunoSEQ multiplex PCR, yet TCRdb's version contains in-frame clones alone and is incomplete. This table has around 140,000 clones, 70% to 90% appearing once. Sequencing used PBMCs. The source is a man aged 40-49 years in good health and CMV-seronegative.

V usage is TRBV27 and J usage is TRBJ2-3, with 12 nucleotides matching TRBD2. The germline CDR1 and CDR2 sequences are MNHEY and SMNVEV (reference sequence). The CDR3 spans 15 residues. The ends lost 6 bases at V and 3 bases at J; junction bases unmatched: 4. CDR3 in amino acids: CASSPTSGRTDTQYF. DNA of the CDR3: TGTGCCAGCAGCCCCACTAGCGGGAGGACAGATACGCAGTATTTT.

CDR3 amino acids: CASSLGGRGSYNEQFF. The CDR3 DNA follows: TGTGCCAGCAGCTTAGGGGGAAGGGGCTCCTACAATGAGCAGTTCTTC. The chain carries TRBV5-4 and TRBJ2-1, with a tentative D call TRBD1 (6 bases). Trimming took off 2 bases at V and 0 bases at J, with 12 bases between the two ends. The CDR3 covers 16 residues. Germline values: CDR1 SGHNT, CDR2 YYREEE (reference sequence).

The chain links TRBV6-5 to TRBJ1-3; a possible D gene is TRBD1 (5 bases). The CDR3 length is 15 residues. V was clipped by 5 bases and J by 4 bases, with 15 bases between them. From germline, CDR1 is MNHEY and CDR2 SVGAGI. The CDR3 spells CASSQQDGHGNTIYF. In DNA, the CDR3 is TGTGCCAGCAGTCAACAGGATGGACACGGAAACACCATATATTTT.

The chain carries TRBV21-1 and TRBJ2-2; the D call of TRBD2 is as the table states it, not checked on the DNA. TRBV21-1 counts as a pseudogene. This CDR3 is built from 17 residues. The CDR3 sequence: CASSSGLAPGDTGELFF. The CDR3 DNA sequence: TGTGCCAGCAGCAGCGGACTAGCACCTGGGGACACCGGGGAGCTGTTTTTT.

There are a few counts of this clone. The rearrangement uses TRBV6-5 and TRBJ1-2; a possible D gene is TRBD1 (5 bases). CDR1 and CDR2 (germline): MNHEY, SVGAGI. Trimming shortened V by 2 bases and J by 4 bases, and 8 bases separated the two germline ends. The CDR3 spans 13 residues. CDR3 amino acids: CASSYGGGYGYTF. The CDR3 region has the DNA TGTGCCAGCAGTTACGGGGGAGGCTATGGCTACACCTTC.

CDR3 residues: CASSTEPRTSGYNEQFF. DNA of the CDR3: TGTGCCAGCAGCACCGAACCCCGGACTAGCGGCTACAATGAGCAGTTCTTC. V and J are TRBV9 and TRBJ2-1; 10 bases are a match to TRBD2. This CDR3 region has 17 residues. CDR1 is SGDLS, CDR2 YYNGEE, per germline. V was clipped by 4 bases and J by 3 bases; unmatched bases: 10.

The chain links TRBV4-1 to TRBJ2-3, with TRBD2 matching 9 bases. The germline gives CDR1 MGHRA, CDR2 YSYEKL. This CDR3 has 17 residues. The trim removed 1 base at V and 1 base at J, leaving 6 bases unmatched. CDR3 sequence (DNA): TGCGCCAGCAGCCAAGGGGAACTAGCGGGCGGCACAGATACGCAGTATTTT. It yields the protein CASSQGELAGGTDTQYF.

This clone was seen a single time. CDR3 region: CAISADSNSNQPQHF. In nucleotides, the CDR3 is TGTGCCATCAGTGCGGACTCTAATAGCAATCAGCCCCAGCATTTT. This chain connects TRBV10-3 to TRBJ1-5, with D unresolved. Trimming cost V 4 bases and J 0 bases, with 10 bases left between them. The CDR3 length is 15 residues. Looked up from germline, CDR1 is ENHRY and CDR2 is SYGVKD.

CDR3 in amino acids: CASSYRGLNGEAFF. The CDR3 DNA sequence: TGTGCCAGCAGTTACAGGGGCCTTAATGGTGAAGCTTTCTTT. The J gene is TRBJ1-1, the V gene TRBV6-6; D is perhaps TRBD1 (5 bases). The ends were cut back, 2 bases at V and 7 bases at J, with 14 bases in the middle. The length of the CDR3 is 14 residues. From germline, CDR1 is MNHNY and CDR2 SVGAGI (reference sequence).

V usage is TRBV15 and J usage is TRBJ2-1; 10 bases map to TRBD2. The CDR3 consists of 16 residues. CDR1 and CDR2 (germline): LNHNV, YYDKDF (reference sequence). V was pared by 5 bases and J by 5 bases, with 9 bases of the junction left unmatched. The CDR3 nucleotides read TGTGCCACCAGCCCCCCAAGCGGGAGGGCCCACAATGAGCAGTTCTTC. This translates into CATSPPSGRAHNEQFF.

The CDR3 reads CASSELSLAGDTQYF. The CDR3 DNA reads TGTGCCAGCAGTGAATTGTCCCTAGCGGGAGATACGCAGTATTTT. V gene TRBV25-1 combines with J gene TRBJ2-3; 8 bases agree with TRBD2. In germline, CDR1 is MGHDK, CDR2 SYGVNS. There are 15 residues in the CDR3. The junction had 5 bases not matched to a gene; V was cut back by 1 base and J by 5 bases. Supplemented by reference TRBV25-1 and TRBJ2-3, the full variable domain reads EADIYQTPRYLVIGTGKKITLECSQTMGHDKMYWYQQDPGMELHLIHYSYGVNSTEKGDLSSESTVSRIRTEHFPLTLESARPSHTSQYLCASSELSLAGDTQYFGPGTRLTVL.

The rearrangement links TRBV9 to TRBJ1-5; possibly TRBD1 for D (6 bases). CDR1 and CDR2 from the germline V gene are SGDLS and YYNGEE. The CDR3 loop spans 13 amino acids. V gave up 3 bases and J gave up 6 bases, with 10 bases separating them. CDR3 DNA sequence: TGTGCCAGCAGCGAGGGGGAGGGTCAGCCCCAGCATTTT. It encodes CASSEGEGQPQHF.

The CDR3 protein is CSATEQGAVHEQFF. The CDR3, as DNA: TGCAGCGCGACTGAACAGGGGGCTGTCCATGAGCAGTTCTTC. V gene TRBV29-1 combines with J gene TRBJ2-1; the match to TRBD1 covers 9 bases. Germline CDR1 SQVTM, CDR2 ANQGSEA. The length of the CDR3 is 14 residues. V was clipped by 7 bases and J by 8 bases; unmatched bases: 12.

The V call is TRBV2, the J call TRBJ1-5, with a weak D call TRBD1 (6 bases). The V end lost 2 bases, the J end lost 1 base, and 21 bases lay between the germline ends. Germline V gives CDR1 SNHLY, CDR2 FYNNEI. This CDR3 has 19 amino acids. The CDR3 protein is CASSEIGGTGIVSNQPQHF. The DNA of the CDR3 is TGTGCCAGCAGTGAAATAGGGGGAACAGGGATAGTCAGCAATCAGCCCCAGCATTTT.

This chain joins TRBV5-4 and TRBJ2-1; 10 bases fit TRBD2. The V and J ends lost 6 bases and 4 bases, in that order; junction bases with no gene match: 7. Germline-derived CDR1 and CDR2 are SGHNT and YYREEE (reference sequence). The CDR3 sequence is 15 residues long. The CDR3 bases are TGTGCCAGCACCCGGACTAGCGGAGTATACAATGAGCAGTTCTTC. Amino acid sequence: CASTRTSGVYNEQFF.

Here the CDR3 DNA reads TGTGCCAGTAGTATTGGCGGGGGGGATGAAGCTTTCTTT. It is translated as CASSIGGGDEAFF. The chain has TRBV19 and TRBJ1-1; D possibly corresponds to TRBD1 (5 bases). V was cut by 3 bases and J by 7 bases, with 12 bases left in between. This CDR3 spans 13 amino acids. In germline, CDR1 is LNHDA, CDR2 SQIVND (reference sequence).

The V and J genes are TRBV11-3 and TRBJ2-1, with TRBD2 as a possible D gene (5 bases). The CDR3 spans 13 residues. Germline lookup yields CDR1 SGHNT and CDR2 YENEEA. With 6 bases removed from V and 7 bases from J, the gap between germline ends came to 13 bases. CDR3 nucleotides: TGTGCCAGCAGTCCCGGGTGGGAGAATGAGCAGTTCTTC. Its protein product is CASSPGWENEQFF.

This clone was seen a handful of times. V usage is TRBV2 and J usage is TRBJ1-1; possible D gene TRBD1, 6 bases. Trimming took 8 bases from V and 5 from J, leaving 9 bases between them. The CDR3 loop spans 11 amino acids. Germline-derived CDR1 and CDR2 are SNHLY and FYNNEI. The CDR3 coding sequence is TGTGCCAGCGGACAGCGGACTGAAGCTTTCTTT. Its protein product is CASGQRTEAFF.

There are a few counts of this clone. The J gene is TRBJ2-7, the V gene TRBV6-1, with D unclear. Germline CDR1 reads MNHNS; CDR2 reads SASEGT. This CDR3 has 14 residues. Trimming removed 2 bases at V and 3 bases at J, with 11 bases between. The CDR3 protein is CASSERHLFYEQYF. The CDR3 coding sequence is TGTGCCAGCAGTGAAAGACATCTCTTCTACGAGCAGTACTTC.

J is TRBJ2-2 and V is TRBV2; the D gene is possibly TRBD1 (6 bases). Trimming removed 9 bases from V and 1 base from J, with 12 bases in between. This CDR3 has 14 residues. Germline values: CDR1 SNHLY, CDR2 FYNNEI. CDR3 sequence: CASYRERNTGELFF. In DNA form, the CDR3 reads TGTGCCAGTTACAGGGAGAGGAACACCGGGGAGCTGTTTTTT.

This sequence joins TRBV7-2 and TRBJ2-3; no clear D gene. This CDR3 comprises 13 residues. CDR1 and CDR2 (germline): SGHTA, FQGNSA. V lost 3 bases and J lost 0, with 4 bases in between. The CDR3 here is CASSLSSTDTQYF. The DNA for the CDR3 is TGTGCCAGCAGCTTGAGTAGCACAGATACGCAGTATTTT.

This clone appeared a single time. This chain links TRBV29-1 with TRBJ2-2; D call uncertain. Germline V CDR1 and CDR2: SQVTM, ANQGSEA. The CDR3 contains 12 residues. Deletions cut 5 bases from V and 3 bases from J, with 7 bases between. The CDR3 DNA reads TGCAGCGTTCTAGATGACACCGGGGAGCTGTTTTTT. It yields the protein CSVLDDTGELFF.

This chain joins TRBV9 and TRBJ2-1; D uncertain. The CDR3 spans 13 residues. The germline V gene has CDR1 SGDLS and CDR2 YYNGEE. V was trimmed by 4 bases and J by 9 bases, leaving 14 bases between them. This chain's CDR3 is CASSPDLFSEQFF. In nucleotides, the CDR3 is TGTGCCAGCAGCCCCGACTTGTTTAGTGAGCAGTTCTTC.

The rearrangement uses TRBV5-1 and TRBJ2-7; 8 bases align to TRBD2. The V segment lost 4 bases and the J segment 0 bases; nucleotides outside the gene matches: 3. CDR3 size: 14 residues. CDR1 is SGHRS, CDR2 YFSETQ, per germline. The CDR3 DNA reads TGCGCCAGCAGCACTAGCGGAAGCTCCTACGAGCAGTACTTC. Encoded protein: CASSTSGSSYEQYF.